Each of the 24 T cell receptor beta chains below was sequenced from the same sample in a study of OX40 agonist ivuxolimab in advanced cancers. Some clones are missing from TCRdb's copy, which holds only in-frame ones; the method was immunoSEQ multiplex PCR. The table records approximately 11,000 clones, more than 60% of them present only once. The sequencing here drew on CD4+ or CD8+ T cells sorted from blood, taken in a trial of the OX40 agonist ivuxolimab. Receptors originate from an adult with an advanced solid tumor such as melanoma, head and neck, liver or kidney cancer.

The chain links TRBV6-6 to TRBJ2-2, with 7 bases identical to TRBD2. Trimming cost V 3 bases and J 3 bases; bases outside gene matches: 1. The CDR3 has 14 residues. CDR1 and CDR2 (germline): MNHNY, SVGAGI (reference sequence). The CDR3 nucleotides are TGTGCCAGCAGTTATGCGGGAGACACCGGGGAGCTGTTTTTT. It is translated as CASSYAGDTGELFF.

V gene TRBV9 combines with J gene TRBJ1-1; D unclear. CDR1 and CDR2 from the germline V gene are SGDLS and YYNGEE. The CDR3 is made up of 12 amino acids. V gave up 2 bases and J gave up 7 bases, with 9 bases separating them. The CDR3: CASSVGRFEAFF. The CDR3 nucleotides are TGTGCCAGCAGCGTCGGACGGTTTGAAGCTTTCTTT.

Of note for this clone: Other DNA sequences in this specimen translate into the identical CDR3. The rearrangement joins TRBV6-4 to TRBJ2-3; no definite D call. The germline CDR1 and CDR2 sequences are MRHNA and SNTAGT. The CDR3 contains 13 residues. V was pared by 3 bases and J by 0 bases, with 4 bases between. The CDR3 sequence: CASSEGSTDTQYF. The DNA of the CDR3 is TGTGCCAGCAGTGAAGGTAGCACAGATACGCAGTATTTT.

The rearrangement uses TRBV12-5 and TRBJ2-1; the D is unclear. V was cut by 3 bases and J by 9 bases, with 18 bases left in between. The CDR3 is 15 residues long. CDR1 and CDR2 (germline): LGHNT, FRNRAP. The CDR3 DNA is TGTGCTAGTGGTTTCCCTTTAGGTGAAAAGGTTGAGCAGTTCTTC. It specifies CASGFPLGEKVEQFF.

J is TRBJ2-7 and V is TRBV2, with a weak D call TRBD1 (5 bases). This CDR3 is 15 amino acids long. CDR1 and CDR2 (germline): SNHLY, FYNNEI. Between the trimmed V and J ends, which lost 3 bases and 2 bases, there was a span of 14 bases. CDR3 in DNA: TGTGCCAGCAGTGAGGGGCAGGGTTTTGCCTACGAGCAGTACTTC. Residues: CASSEGQGFAYEQYF.

The rearrangement links TRBV27 to TRBJ2-7, with D possibly matching TRBD1 (6 bases). The CDR3 loop spans 11 amino acids. Germline values: CDR1 MNHEY, CDR2 SMNVEV (reference sequence). Trimming pared 6 bases from V and 5 bases from J, leaving 8 bases between. CDR3 protein: CASSPGDEQYF. CDR3 sequence (DNA): TGTGCCAGCAGCCCAGGGGACGAGCAGTACTTC.

The J gene is TRBJ2-1, the V gene TRBV14; 9 nucleotides match TRBD2. The CDR3 loop spans 17 amino acids. The V segment lost 4 bases and the J segment 9 bases; nucleotides outside the gene matches: 16. Germline values: CDR1 SGHDN, CDR2 FVKESK. The CDR3, as DNA: TGTGCCAGCAGCCCCCCGGTCGTGGCGGGAGGGCCTAGTGAGCAGTTCTTC. As protein: CASSPPVVAGGPSEQFF.

The chain joins TRBV6-1 to TRBJ1-2; D might be TRBD1 (5 bases). In germline, CDR1 is MNHNS, CDR2 SASEGT. V was clipped by 6 bases and J by 0 bases, with 14 bases between them. The CDR3 has 15 amino acids. CDR3 nucleotide sequence: TGTGCCAGCAGAGCACCGGGACCGGCTAACTATGGCTACACCTTC. Encoded protein: CASRAPGPANYGYTF.

This clone was seen more than once but under ten times. V is TRBV19 and J is TRBJ2-3; D gene unclear. V was trimmed by 3 bases and J by 2 bases, leaving 6 bases between them. Germline CDR1 LNHDA, CDR2 SQIVND (reference sequence). There are 13 residues in the CDR3. The CDR3 here is CASSIVPTDTQYF. CDR3 DNA sequence: TGTGCCAGTAGTATCGTCCCCACAGATACGCAGTATTTT.

The rearrangement uses TRBV7-9 and TRBJ2-2, with 8 bases identical to TRBD1. In germline, CDR1 is SEHNR, CDR2 FQNEAQ (reference sequence). The CDR3 is 16 amino acids. The ends lost 1 base at V and 5 bases at J; junction bases unmatched: 6. CDR3 DNA sequence: TGTGCCAGCAGCTTAGAAGGACAGGGACGAACCGGGGAGCTGTTTTTT. This codes for CASSLEGQGRTGELFF.

The J gene is TRBJ2-1, the V gene TRBV18; a weak D match, TRBD2 (6 bases). The germline V gene has CDR1 KGHSH and CDR2 LQKENI. The CDR3 spans 13 residues. Trimming took 3 bases from V and 8 from J, leaving 11 bases between them. DNA of the CDR3: TGTGCCAGCTCACCTGTCGGGGGATATGAGCAGTTCTTC. It codes for CASSPVGGYEQFF.

The chain uses TRBV11-2 and TRBJ2-7, with D maybe TRBD2 (7 bases). The V end lost 3 bases, the J end lost 3 bases, and 12 bases lay between the germline ends. The CDR3 runs 14 residues. CDR1 is SGHAT and CDR2 is FQNNGV in the germline V gene. The chain's CDR3 is CASSFGGQNYEQYF. DNA for the CDR3: TGTGCCAGCAGCTTCGGGGGGCAAAACTACGAGCAGTACTTC.

This chain connects TRBV4-1 to TRBJ1-2, with 9 bases that match TRBD1. The CDR3 totals 15 residues. Germline V gives CDR1 MGHRA, CDR2 YSYEKL. V lost 4 bases, J lost 4 bases, and 7 bases stayed unmatched. The CDR3 sequence is CASSPRTGVGYGYTF. DNA for the CDR3: TGCGCCAGCAGCCCCCGGACAGGGGTCGGCTATGGCTACACCTTC.

This rearrangement joins TRBV12-5 to TRBJ1-2; tentatively, D is TRBD1 (5 bases). V was trimmed by 3 bases and J by 4 bases, leaving 9 bases between them. Germline V gene data show CDR1 as LGHNT and CDR2 as FRNRAP. The CDR3 contains 13 residues. Here the CDR3 reads CASGLWGGYGYTF. The DNA for the CDR3 is TGTGCTAGTGGTTTATGGGGCGGCTATGGCTACACCTTC.

This chain joins TRBV21-1 and TRBJ2-7. TRBV21-1 is a known pseudogene. The CDR3 sequence is 12 residues long. CDR3 sequence reads: CASSKTRGPQAF. The CDR3 region has the DNA TGTGCCAGCAGCAAAACGCGTGGACCCCAGGCCTTC.

This sequence joins TRBV21-1 and TRBJ2-7; the table's TRBD2 call for D was not verified on the DNA. TRBV21-1 is a listed pseudogene. The CDR3 covers 19 residues. The CDR3 here is CASSLTRAPAGGSKYEQYF. The CDR3 DNA follows: TGTGCCAGCAGCCTTACCAGGGCGCCAGCGGGGGGCTCGAAATACGAGCAGTACTTC.

Regarding this clone: One junction end disagrees with the germline gene, perhaps due to a read error. V is TRBV7-7 and J is TRBJ2-5; 8 bases are shared with TRBD2. CDR1 is SSHAT, CDR2 FNYEAQ, per germline (reference sequence). This CDR3 has 14 amino acids. The CDR3: CASSLEAGVETQYF. The CDR3 nucleotides are TGTGCTAGCAGCTTAGAAGCGGGAGTTGAGACCCAGTACTTC. Full variable domain (remainder filled in from reference TRBV7-7 and TRBJ2-5): GAGVSQSPRYKVTKRGQDVTLRCDPISSHATLYWYQQALGQGPEFLTYFNYEAQPDKSGLPSDRFSAERPEGSISTLTIQRTEQRDSAMYRCASSLEAGVETQYFGPGTRLLVL.

The chain employs TRBV7-3 and TRBJ1-3; unclear D gene. From germline, CDR1 is SGHTA and CDR2 FQGTGA. The CDR3 runs 15 residues. The ends were cut back, 5 bases at V and 0 bases at J, with 11 bases in the middle. The CDR3 spells CASSPDGSSGNTIYF. The CDR3 coding sequence is TGTGCCAGCAGCCCCGACGGTAGCTCTGGAAACACCATATATTTT.

The chain employs TRBV7-6 and TRBJ2-5, with TRBD2 identical over 8 bases. Trimming at V came to 5 bases and at J to 5 bases, leaving 10 bases not matched to a gene. This CDR3 has 15 residues. In germline, CDR1 is SGHVS, CDR2 FNYEAQ. CDR3: CASSPKPGGRETQYF. CDR3 sequence (DNA): TGTGCCAGCAGCCCAAAACCGGGGGGGCGGGAGACCCAGTACTTC.

The V and J genes are TRBV7-2 and TRBJ2-1, with 14 bases fitting TRBD2. V gave up 5 bases and J gave up 7 bases; unmatched junction bases: 10. The CDR3 totals 17 residues. Germline V gives CDR1 SGHTA, CDR2 FQGNSA. CDR3 sequence reads: CASSPRVTSGRGNEQFF. In DNA form, the CDR3 reads TGTGCCAGCAGCCCGAGGGTGACTAGCGGGAGGGGTAATGAGCAGTTCTTC.

The sample holds one count of this clone. As DNA, the CDR3 is TGTGCCAGCAGCCCCTACCCTGATACGCAGTATTTT. This sequence encodes CASSPYPDTQYF. The genes are TRBV6-5 and TRBJ2-3, with D unresolved. The CDR3 contains 12 residues. From germline, CDR1 is MNHEY and CDR2 SVGAGI. The V gene lost 6 bases and the J gene lost 6 bases, with 10 bases spanning the gap.

V is TRBV5-4 and J is TRBJ1-3; D not certain. Germline assignment: CDR1 SGHNT and CDR2 YYREEE (reference sequence). The V end was cut by 5 bases, the J end by 0 bases, with 12 bases between. The CDR3 is made up of 15 amino acids. The CDR3 DNA is TGTGCCAGCAGTTTGAGGTTCGGCTCTGGAAACACCATATATTTT. Amino acid sequence: CASSLRFGSGNTIYF.

The rearrangement uses TRBV19 and TRBJ1-2; no firm D call. Germline-derived CDR1 and CDR2 are LNHDA and SQIVND (reference sequence). This CDR3 has 18 residues. Trimming left V 3 bases short and J 1 base short, with 21 bases between. CDR3 in amino acids: CASSIHPPLIGLNYGYTF. CDR3 DNA: TGTGCCAGTAGTATCCATCCCCCCCTTATCGGACTTAACTATGGCTACACCTTC.

The J gene is TRBJ2-7, the V gene TRBV7-9, with TRBD1 matching 7 bases. CDR3 size: 18 residues. Trimming at V came to 6 bases and at J to 2 bases, leaving 19 bases not matched to a gene. Germline CDR1 and CDR2: SEHNR and FQNEAQ (reference sequence). This CDR3 is CASSPPSGTGTDPYEQYF. In DNA, the CDR3 is TGTGCCAGCAGTCCCCCGAGTGGGACCGGGACAGACCCCTACGAGCAGTACTTC.